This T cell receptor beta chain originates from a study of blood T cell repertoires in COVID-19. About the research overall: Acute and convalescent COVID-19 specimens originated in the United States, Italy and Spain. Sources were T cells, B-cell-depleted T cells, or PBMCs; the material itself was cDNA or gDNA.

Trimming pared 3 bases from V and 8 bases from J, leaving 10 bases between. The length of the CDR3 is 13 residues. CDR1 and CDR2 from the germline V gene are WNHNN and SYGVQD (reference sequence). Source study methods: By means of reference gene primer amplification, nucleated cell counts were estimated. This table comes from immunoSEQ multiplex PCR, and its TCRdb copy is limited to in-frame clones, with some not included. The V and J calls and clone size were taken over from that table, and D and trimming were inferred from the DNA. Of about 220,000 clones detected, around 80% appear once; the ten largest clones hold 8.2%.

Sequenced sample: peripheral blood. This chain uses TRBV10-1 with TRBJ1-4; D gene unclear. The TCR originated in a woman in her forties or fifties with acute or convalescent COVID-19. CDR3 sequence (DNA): TGCGCCAGCAGTGAATCGGGAGAGGAAAAACTGTTTTTT. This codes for CASSESGEEKLFF.